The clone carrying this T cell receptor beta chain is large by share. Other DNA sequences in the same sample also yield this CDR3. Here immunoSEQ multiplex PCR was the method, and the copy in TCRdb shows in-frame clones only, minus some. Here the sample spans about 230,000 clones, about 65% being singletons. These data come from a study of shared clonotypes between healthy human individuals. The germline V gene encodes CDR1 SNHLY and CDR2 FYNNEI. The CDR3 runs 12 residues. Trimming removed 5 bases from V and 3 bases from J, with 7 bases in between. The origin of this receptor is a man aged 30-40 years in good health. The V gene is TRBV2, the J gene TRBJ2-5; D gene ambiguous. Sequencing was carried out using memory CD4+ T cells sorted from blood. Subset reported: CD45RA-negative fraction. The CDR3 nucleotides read TGTGCCAGCAGTCTGACGGAAGAGACCCAGTACTTC. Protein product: CASSLTEETQYF. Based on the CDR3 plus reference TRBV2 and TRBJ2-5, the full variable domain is EPEVTQTPSHQVTQMGQEVILRCVPISNHLYFYWYRQILGQKVEFLVSFYNNEISEKSEIFDDQFSVERPDGSNFTLKIRSTKLEDSAMYFCASSLTEETQYFGPGTRLLVL.